The next 3 T cell receptor beta chains were all read from a single sample in a study of identical twins. In TCRdb, the 5' RACE reads were re-called with MiXCR into one record per CDR3 protein. The repertoire holds roughly 1,500,000 distinct CDR3 sequences, under 35% seen once, with under 0.35% in the top ten. Sequencing was carried out using cord blood. The origin of the receptors is a newborn girl in good health.

The genes are TRBV3-1 and TRBJ2-3; 9 bases match TRBD2. This CDR3 region has 18 residues. The germline gives CDR1 LGHDT, CDR2 YNNKEL (reference sequence). The trim removed 0 bases at V and 0 bases at J, leaving 7 bases unmatched. For the CDR3, the DNA is TGTGCCAGCAGCCAAGACGTCCTAGCGGGGACTAGCACAGATACGCAGTATTTT. Protein product: CASSQDVLAGTSTDTQYF.

The chain couples TRBV28 to TRBJ2-4; D possibly corresponds to TRBD1 (5 bases). The J call may not be correct, given that the DNA end is closer to TRBJ2-7. CDR1 and CDR2 from the germline V gene are MDHEN and SYDVKM. The CDR3 totals 14 residues. DNA for the CDR3: TGTGCCAGCAGTTTATTCCTCCAGGGTACCGAGCAGTACTTC. It translates to CASSLFLQGTEQYF.

A single count supports this clonotype. The rearrangement joins TRBV28 to TRBJ1-3; D gene unclear. Germline V gene data show CDR1 as MDHEN and CDR2 as SYDVKM. With 2 bases removed from V and 4 bases from J, the gap between germline ends came to 9 bases. CDR3 length: 14 residues. Here the CDR3 DNA reads TGTGCCAGCAGTTTAGCTTCAGGAGGAAACACCATATATTTT. This sequence encodes CASSLASGGNTIYF.